The 8 T cell receptor beta chains reported below all come from one sample, sequenced in a study of blood T cell repertoires in COVID-19 (dated by TCRdb to the early 2020s). Library prep was done by the immunoSEQ multiplex PCR assay. In TCRdb, the immuneACCESS table is reduced to in-frame sequences with V and J assigned. These tables do not hold every clone; where another copy was compared, an unresolved V gene accounts for under half, and the others remain unexplained. In all, the sample holds about 65,000 clones, and approximately 93% of those were seen once. The biggest ten clones account for about 3.1% of the sample. Sequencing used peripheral blood. The source is a man in his 70s with active COVID-19.

Only one count was recorded for this clone. The rearrangement links TRBV7-2 to TRBJ2-6; 7 nucleotides align to TRBD1. From germline, CDR1 is SGHTA and CDR2 FQGNSA. The junction had 9 bases not matched to a gene; V was cut back by 7 bases and J by 0 bases. This CDR3 contains 17 residues. The CDR3 loop is CASTQGVRPSGANVLTF. For the CDR3, the DNA is TGTGCCAGCACCCAGGGGGTCCGCCCCTCTGGGGCCAACGTCCTGACTTTC. The full variable domain, in which reference TRBV7-2 and TRBJ2-6 provide the parts outside the CDR3, is GAGVSQSPSNKVTEKGKDVELRCDPISGHTALYWYRQSLGQGLEFLIYFQGNSAPDKSGLPSDRFSAERTGGSVSTLTIQRTQQEDSAVYLCASTQGVRPSGANVLTFGAGSRLTVL.

The J gene is TRBJ2-2, the V gene TRBV7-9, with D hard to call. The CDR3 sequence is 14 residues long. V gave up 5 bases and J gave up 0 bases, with 7 bases separating them. Germline V gene lookup returns CDR1 SEHNR and CDR2 FQNEAQ (reference sequence). The CDR3 here is CASSPDTNTGELFF. In nucleotides, the CDR3 is TGTGCCAGCAGCCCAGACACGAACACCGGGGAGCTGTTTTTT.

V usage is TRBV4-1 and J usage is TRBJ2-7; TRBD2 is a possible D gene (6 bases). CDR1 and CDR2 (germline): MGHRA, YSYEKL. The CDR3 length is 16 residues. Trimming took off 4 bases at V and 7 bases at J, with 23 bases between the two ends. Here the CDR3 reads CASSLTPGRGTGEQYF. The DNA of the CDR3 is TGCGCCAGCAGCCTTACACCGGGACGGGGGACGGGGGAGCAGTACTTC.

This chain joins TRBV27 and TRBJ1-6; D is perhaps TRBD1 (5 bases). This CDR3 has 16 amino acids. The V and J ends lost 0 bases and 5 bases respectively, with 11 bases between them. Per the germline V gene, CDR1 is MNHEY and CDR2 is SMNVEV (reference sequence). The CDR3 region is CASSLSPPGHNSPLHF. The DNA of the CDR3 is TGTGCCAGCAGTTTATCCCCGCCAGGGCATAATTCACCCCTCCACTTT.

V and J are TRBV6-5 and TRBJ2-2; D uncertain. V lost 0 bases, J lost 2 bases, and 10 bases lay in between. The CDR3 covers 16 residues. From germline, CDR1 is MNHEY and CDR2 SVGAGI. CDR3 DNA sequence: TGTGCCAGCAGTTACTCGAGGCAGATCAACACCGGGGAGCTGTTTTTT. Translation gives CASSYSRQINTGELFF.

The chain links TRBV5-1 to TRBJ1-6; D gene uncertain. V lost 0 bases to trimming and J lost 5 bases, with 6 bases between them. CDR1 and CDR2 from the germline V gene are SGHRS and YFSETQ. This CDR3 region has 14 residues. The CDR3 protein is CASSLGENNSPLHF. The DNA of the CDR3 is TGCGCCAGCAGCTTGGGAGAAAATAATTCACCCCTCCACTTT.

V usage is TRBV10-3 and J usage is TRBJ2-1, with TRBD2 as a possible D gene (6 bases). Germline CDR1 ENHRY, CDR2 SYGVKD. The CDR3 covers 15 residues. The V and J ends lost 2 bases and 2 bases respectively, with 10 bases between them. CDR3 residues: CAISEIRRAYNEQFF. CDR3 coding DNA: TGTGCCATCAGTGAGATAAGGAGGGCCTACAATGAGCAGTTCTTC.

V usage is TRBV11-2 and J usage is TRBJ2-5, with 15 nucleotides matching TRBD2. The CDR3 totals 19 residues. Trimming at V came to 5 bases and at J to 2 bases, leaving 12 bases not matched to a gene. The germline V gene has CDR1 SGHAT and CDR2 FQNNGV. CDR3 sequence (DNA): TGTGCCAGCAGCCTAGCTGGGACTAGCGGGGGGAGAGCTCAAGAGACCCAGTACTTC. Amino acids: CASSLAGTSGGRAQETQYF.